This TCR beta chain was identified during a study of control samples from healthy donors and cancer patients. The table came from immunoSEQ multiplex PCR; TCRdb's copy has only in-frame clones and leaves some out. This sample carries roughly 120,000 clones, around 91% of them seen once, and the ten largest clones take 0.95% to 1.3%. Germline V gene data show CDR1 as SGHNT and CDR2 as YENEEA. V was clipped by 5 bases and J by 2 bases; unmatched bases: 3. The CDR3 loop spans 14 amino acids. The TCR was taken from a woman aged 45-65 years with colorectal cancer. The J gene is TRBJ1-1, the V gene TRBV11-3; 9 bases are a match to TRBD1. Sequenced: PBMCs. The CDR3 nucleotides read TGTGCCAGCAGCCCGGGACAGGGCAACACTGAAGCTTTCTTT. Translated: CASSPGQGNTEAFF.